One and the same sample provided the 3 T cell receptor beta chains below, sequenced in a study of PD-1 blockade in classical Hodgkin lymphoma. In every patient, relapse followed autologous stem cell transplantation, while exposure to brentuximab vedotin differed. This table comes from immunoSEQ multiplex PCR, and its TCRdb copy is limited to in-frame clones, with some not included. The data show about 97,000 clones, approximately 88% seen once. Here the sequenced sample was peripheral blood mononuclear cells (PBMCs), taken at baseline. The receptors were gathered from a human donor with classical Hodgkin lymphoma.

Only a few counts were recorded for this clone. V usage is TRBV19 and J usage is TRBJ1-3, with a weak D call TRBD1 (5 bases). Trimming took 7 bases from V and 3 from J, leaving 10 bases between them. CDR3 length: 13 residues. Germline CDR1 is LNHDA and CDR2 is SQIVND (reference sequence). The CDR3 DNA follows: TGTGCCAGTATAAACAGGAATGGAAACACCATATATTTT. Translation gives CASINRNGNTIYF.

V gene TRBV29-1 combines with J gene TRBJ2-1; possibly TRBD2 for D (6 bases). Trimming pared 1 base from V and 3 bases from J, leaving 13 bases between. This CDR3 is built from 15 residues. Per germline, CDR1 SQVTM and CDR2 ANQGSEA. Here the CDR3 reads CSVEVPGVFYNEQFF. The CDR3 DNA reads as TGCAGCGTTGAAGTTCCGGGAGTATTCTACAATGAGCAGTTCTTC.

The V gene is TRBV7-9, the J gene TRBJ2-3; 7 bases map to TRBD2. V lost 5 bases to trimming and J lost 2 bases; unmatched junction nucleotides: 13. This CDR3 has 17 residues. Per germline, CDR1 SEHNR and CDR2 FQNEAQ (reference sequence). In DNA, the CDR3 is TGTGCCAGCAGCACTGAGGTGGGGGGGAGGACCACAGATACGCAGTATTTT. This gives the protein CASSTEVGGRTTDTQYF.